This T cell receptor (beta chain) was recovered during a study of response to subunit inactivated influenza vaccine. Study observations and caveats: Authors proposed each seasonal influenza vaccination draws in few new T cells.

TCRdb analysed the RT-PCR reads with MiXCR anew, one entry per CDR3 protein. The table records approximately 500,000 distinct CDR3 sequences, 13% of them present only once. This clonotype was seen many times. No antigen is known for it. This TCR was recovered from a man aged 45-65 years who received an inactivated influenza vaccine. This sample comprised PBMCs from blood, obtained roughly 6 weeks after vaccination.

This CDR3 reads CSARNDRESYNEQFF. In DNA form, the CDR3 reads TGCAGTGCTAGAAACGACAGGGAGTCCTACAATGAGCAGTTCTTC. V usage is TRBV20-1 and J usage is TRBJ2-1, with 7 positions matching TRBD1. The CDR3 covers 15 residues. Germline V gene lookup returns CDR1 DFQATT and CDR2 SNEGSKA (reference sequence). V shed 2 bases, J shed 1 base, and the junction held 5 bases outside the gene matches.